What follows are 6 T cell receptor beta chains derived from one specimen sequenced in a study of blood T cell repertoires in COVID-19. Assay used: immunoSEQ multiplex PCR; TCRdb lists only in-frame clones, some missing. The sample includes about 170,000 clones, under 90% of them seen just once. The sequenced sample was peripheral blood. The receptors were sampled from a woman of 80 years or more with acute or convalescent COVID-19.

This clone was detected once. The CDR3 bases are TGTGCCACCAGTCAGACAGGGGGCCACAATGAGCAGTTCTTC. Translating gives CATSQTGGHNEQFF. The chain has TRBV24-1 and TRBJ2-1; 10 nucleotides line up with TRBD1. Germline V gene data show CDR1 as KGHDR and CDR2 as SFDVKD. V was clipped by 6 bases and J by 5 bases; unmatched bases: 3. The CDR3 is 14 amino acids.

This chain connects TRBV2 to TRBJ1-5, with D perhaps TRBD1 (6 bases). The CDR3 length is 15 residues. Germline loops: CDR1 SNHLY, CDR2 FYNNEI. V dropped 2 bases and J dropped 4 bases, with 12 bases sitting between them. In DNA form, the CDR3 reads TGTGCCAGCAGTGAAACGAGGGGGAGTAATCAGCCCCAGCATTTT. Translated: CASSETRGSNQPQHF.

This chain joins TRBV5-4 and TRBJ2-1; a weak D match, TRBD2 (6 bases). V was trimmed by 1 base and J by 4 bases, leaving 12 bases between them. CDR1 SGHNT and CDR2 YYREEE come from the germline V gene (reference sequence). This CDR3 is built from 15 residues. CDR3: CASSLLGGRYNEQFF. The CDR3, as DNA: TGTGCCAGCAGCTTGCTTGGGGGGAGATACAATGAGCAGTTCTTC.

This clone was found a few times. The CDR3 region has the DNA TGTGCCAGTAGTTTCTCTCTGGAGGCCTCCTACGAGCAGTACTTC. Translation gives CASSFSLEASYEQYF. The rearrangement links TRBV19 to TRBJ2-7, with a tentative D call TRBD2 (5 bases). Germline assignment: CDR1 LNHDA and CDR2 SQIVND (reference sequence). The CDR3 runs 15 residues. The V end was cut by 5 bases, the J end by 0 bases, with 14 bases between.

The CDR3 loop reads CASSLTSYEQYF. For the CDR3, the DNA is TGTGCCAGCAGCCTTACTAGCTACGAGCAGTACTTC. The chain employs TRBV3-1 (or the pseudogene TRBV3-2) and TRBJ2-7, with D possibly TRBD2 on 5 matching bases. The CDR3 extends over 12 amino acids. The germline V gene encodes CDR1 LGHDT and CDR2 YNNKEL (reference sequence). With 4 bases removed from V and 3 bases from J, the gap between germline ends came to 7 bases.

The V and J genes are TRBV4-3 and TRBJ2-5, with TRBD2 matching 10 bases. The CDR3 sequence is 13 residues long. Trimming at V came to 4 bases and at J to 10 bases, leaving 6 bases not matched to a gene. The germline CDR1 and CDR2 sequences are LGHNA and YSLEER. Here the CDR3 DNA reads TGCGCCAGCAGCCCTGAACTAGCGGGGTTCCAGTACTTC. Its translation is CASSPELAGFQYF.